This paragraph covers one TCR beta chain sequence. Germline CDR1 is SNHLY and CDR2 is FYNNEI. V was pared by 2 bases and J by 3 bases, with 7 bases of the junction left unmatched. The length of the CDR3 is 16 residues. Using immunoSEQ multiplex PCR, the repertoire was profiled, and TCRdb retains in-frame clones only, with some absent. This table has roughly 53,000 clones, 77% appearing once. The record originates from a study of blood T cell repertoires in COVID-19. Across the study: Sites in the United States, Italy and Spain provided acute and convalescent COVID-19 samples.

V is TRBV2 and J is TRBJ2-1; 7 nucleotides align to TRBD1. This sequence originates from a man between 65 and 80 years old with active or convalescent COVID-19. The sequencing sample was made of peripheral blood. The CDR3 sequence is CASSEIGQASYNEQFF. The CDR3 DNA reads as TGTGCCAGCAGTGAAATCGGACAGGCTAGCTACAATGAGCAGTTCTTC.